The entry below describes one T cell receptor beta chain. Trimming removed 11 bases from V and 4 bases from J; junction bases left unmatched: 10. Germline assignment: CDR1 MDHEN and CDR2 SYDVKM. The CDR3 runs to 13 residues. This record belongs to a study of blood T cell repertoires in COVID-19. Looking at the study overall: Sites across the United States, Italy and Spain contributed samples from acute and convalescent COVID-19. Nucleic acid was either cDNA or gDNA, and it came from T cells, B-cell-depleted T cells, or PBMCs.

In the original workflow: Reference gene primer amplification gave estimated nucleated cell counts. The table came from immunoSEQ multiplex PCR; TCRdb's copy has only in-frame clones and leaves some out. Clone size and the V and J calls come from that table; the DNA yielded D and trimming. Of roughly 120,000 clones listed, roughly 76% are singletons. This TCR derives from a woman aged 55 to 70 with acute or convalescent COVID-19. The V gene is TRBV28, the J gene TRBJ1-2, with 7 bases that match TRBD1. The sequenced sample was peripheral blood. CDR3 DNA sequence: TGTGCCGGGGGACGACAGGGCCCCTATGGCTACACCTTC. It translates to CAGGRQGPYGYTF.